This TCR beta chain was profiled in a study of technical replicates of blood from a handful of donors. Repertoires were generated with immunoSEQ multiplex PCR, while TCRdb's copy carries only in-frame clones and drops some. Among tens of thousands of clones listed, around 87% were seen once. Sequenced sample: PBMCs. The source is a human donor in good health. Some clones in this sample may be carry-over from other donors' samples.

The CDR3 spells CASSATGTYEQYF. Here the CDR3 DNA reads TGTGCCAGTAGTGCCACAGGGACGTACGAGCAGTACTTC. The V call is TRBV19, the J call TRBJ2-7, with D tentatively TRBD1 (6 bases). Trimming removed 5 bases from V and 4 bases from J, with 12 bases in between. Per the germline V gene, CDR1 is LNHDA and CDR2 is SQIVND (reference sequence). The CDR3 loop spans 13 amino acids.